The rows below give T cell receptor beta chains drawn from one sample of a study of blood T cell repertoires in COVID-19. Assay used: immunoSEQ multiplex PCR; TCRdb lists only in-frame clones, some missing. The repertoire holds approximately 120,000 clones, approximately 90% seen once, with 1.5% to 1.9% in the top ten. The material sequenced was peripheral blood. The origin of the receptors is a human donor in a cohort sampled during active COVID-19. CDR3s include the opening cysteine and the closing phenylalanine or tryptophan. A D gene is named only where the DNA matches it firmly. Size is stated for part of the rows, as once, few or many counts, or as a class when the clone is expanded.

V	length	size	J	D	CDR3	DNA
TRBV18	13	-	TRBJ1-3	-	CATGHKSGNTIYF	TGTGCCACCGGACACAAGTCTGGAAACACCATATATTTT
TRBV7-9	15	-	TRBJ1-4	-	CASSLGQASNEKLFF	TGTGCCAGCAGCTTAGGGCAGGCCTCTAATGAAAAACTGTTTTTT
TRBV7-7	16	-	TRBJ2-2	TRBD1	CASSRSGTGVPGELFF	TGTGCTAGCAGCCGAAGTGGGACAGGGGTCCCCGGGGAGCTGTTTTTT
TRBV6-1	14	few	TRBJ2-7	-	CASSEGGEAKEQYF	TGTGCCAGCAGTGAAGGCGGTGAGGCTAAGGAGCAGTACTTC
TRBV7-2	14	-	TRBJ2-7	-	CASSPRTGFHEQYF	TGTGCCAGCAGCCCTCGTACAGGGTTCCACGAGCAGTACTTC
TRBV5-1	15	-	TRBJ2-3	TRBD2	CASSSASGATDTQYF	TGCGCCAGCAGCTCTGCTAGCGGGGCCACAGATACGCAGTATTTT
TRBV7-6	17	-	TRBJ1-4	-	CASSSGRGFSRGEKLFF	TGTGCCAGCAGCTCCGGGCGGGGCTTTTCACGGGGGGAAAAACTGTTTTTT
TRBV4-1	17	-	TRBJ2-3	-	CASSQESGRSYTDTQYF	TGCGCCAGCAGCCAAGAATCTGGCAGATCTTACACAGATACGCAGTATTTT
TRBV24-1	17	-	TRBJ2-3	-	CATSDLKGRGATDTQYF	TGTGCCACCAGTGATTTAAAGGGGAGGGGGGCCACAGATACGCAGTATTTT
TRBV5-1	16	once	TRBJ2-5	TRBD2	CASKDGGRGGRETQYF	TGCGCCAGCAAAGATGGGGGGCGGGGGGGCCGTGAGACCCAGTACTTC
TRBV24-1	16	-	TRBJ2-1	-	CATSDAGRGPYNEQFF	TGTGCCACCAGTGACGCGGGACGCGGACCTTACAATGAGCAGTTCTTC
TRBV10-3	16	-	TRBJ2-1	TRBD2	CAISLSSGSSYNEQFF	TGTGCCATCAGCTTATCTAGCGGGAGTTCCTACAATGAGCAGTTCTTC
TRBV19	14	few	TRBJ2-3	-	CASSIGAGTDTQYF	TGTGCCAGTAGTATAGGGGCAGGAACAGATACGCAGTATTTT
TRBV18	16	-	TRBJ2-5	-	CASSPPPVGRRETQYF	TGTGCCAGCTCACCACCCCCCGTCGGTCGTCGGGAGACCCAGTACTTC
TRBV19	17	-	TRBJ1-2	TRBD1	CASSPRDSAASNYGYTF	TGTGCCAGTAGTCCTCGGGACAGCGCCGCGTCTAACTATGGCTACACCTTC
TRBV6-5	13	-	TRBJ2-2	-	CASKRWDTGELFF	TGTGCCAGCAAGAGGTGGGACACCGGGGAGCTGTTTTTT
TRBV5-1	16	-	TRBJ2-3	TRBD1	CASSPPQGTGGVTQYF	TGCGCCAGCAGCCCACCTCAGGGGACAGGGGGGGTTACGCAGTATTTT
TRBV29-1	13	-	TRBJ1-2	TRBD1	CSVQGPVDYGYTF	TGCAGCGTACAGGGGCCTGTTGACTATGGCTACACCTTC
TRBV2	15	once	TRBJ1-1	-	CASSEFRQPNTEAFF	TGTGCCAGCAGTGAATTCAGACAGCCGAACACTGAAGCTTTCTTT
TRBV3-1/TRBV3-2	15	-	TRBJ1-4	-	CASSQVRGANEKLFF	TGTGCCAGCAGCCAAGTGCGTGGGGCGAATGAAAAACTGTTTTTT
TRBV28	16	-	TRBJ2-1	TRBD1	CASSLTSGGYYNEQFF	TGTGCCAGCAGTTTAACATCAGGGGGCTACTACAATGAGCAGTTCTTC
TRBV3-1/TRBV3-2	11	-	TRBJ2-1	TRBD1	CASSLTGGLFF	TGTGCCAGCAGCCTGACAGGGGGTCTGTTCTTC
TRBV3-1/TRBV3-2	14	-	TRBJ2-1	-	CASSQGAGYNEQFF	TGTGCCAGCAGCCAGGGGGCGGGCTACAATGAGCAGTTCTTC
TRBV7-6	15	-	TRBJ1-2	TRBD1	CASSPTGGAGYGYTF	TGTGCCAGCAGCCCGACAGGGGGCGCCGGCTATGGCTACACCTTC
TRBV11-2	17	-	TRBJ2-1	TRBD2	CASSYHSGGVTYNEQFF	TGTGCCAGCAGCTACCATAGCGGGGGAGTGACCTACAATGAGCAGTTCTTC
TRBV28	18	-	TRBJ2-7	TRBD1	CASDTKYTGTGYTYEQYF	TGTGCCAGCGATACCAAATATACCGGGACAGGGTATACCTACGAGCAGTACTTC
TRBV2	13	-	TRBJ2-7	TRBD1	CASSEQGANEQYF	TGTGCCAGCAGTGAACAGGGGGCTAACGAGCAGTACTTC
TRBV28	12	-	TRBJ2-7	-	CASLGHTYEQYF	TGTGCCAGCCTGGGACATACCTACGAGCAGTACTTC
TRBV29-1	12	-	TRBJ2-7	TRBD1	CSVGQGSYEQYF	TGCAGCGTTGGACAGGGGTCCTACGAGCAGTACTTC
TRBV5-4	15	-	TRBJ1-4	-	CASSRSDRANEKLFF	TGTGCCAGCAGCCGATCGGACAGAGCTAATGAAAAACTGTTTTTT
TRBV6-5	15	-	TRBJ1-3	-	CASKVGQRSGNTIYF	TGTGCCAGCAAGGTGGGCCAACGCTCTGGAAACACCATATATTTT